This T cell receptor beta chain was retrieved from a study of cytomegalovirus exposure and HLA in healthy donors. Study as a whole: The study placed 80% to 90% of its approximately 380 genotyped donors in the Caucasian-associated ancestry cluster.

The PCR contained 60 Vbeta and 13 Jbeta primers. Clones were read by immunoSEQ multiplex PCR, and TCRdb kept only the in-frame ones, dropping some. The sample includes 100,000 to 150,000 clones, around 8.5% seen only once; the top ten take less than 7%. This clone was observed a few times. Input material: PBMCs. The sequence came from a man aged 35 to 55 in good health and CMV-seronegative.

CDR3 bases: TGTGCCAGCAGGAAAGGGGGCGCAGGGTATGGCTACACCTTC. Translating gives CASRKGGAGYGYTF. The chain joins TRBV28 to TRBJ1-2, with 7 nucleotides matching TRBD1. Germline assignment: CDR1 MDHEN and CDR2 SYDVKM. This CDR3 has 14 amino acids. After removal of 6 bases from V and 5 bases from J, the junction contained 9 bases not matched to a gene.